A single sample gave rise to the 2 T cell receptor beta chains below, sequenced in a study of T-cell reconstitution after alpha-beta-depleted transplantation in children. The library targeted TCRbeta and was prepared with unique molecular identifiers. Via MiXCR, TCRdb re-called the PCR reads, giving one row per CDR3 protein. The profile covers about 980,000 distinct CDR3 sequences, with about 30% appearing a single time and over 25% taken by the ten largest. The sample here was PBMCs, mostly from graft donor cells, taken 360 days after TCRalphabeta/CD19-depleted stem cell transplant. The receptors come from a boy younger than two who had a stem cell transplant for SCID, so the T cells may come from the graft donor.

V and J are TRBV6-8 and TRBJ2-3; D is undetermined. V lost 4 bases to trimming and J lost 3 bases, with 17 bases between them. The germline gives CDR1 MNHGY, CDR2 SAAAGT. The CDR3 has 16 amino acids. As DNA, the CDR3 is TGTGCCAGCAGTTCCAACCGTCCTACTTTGACAGATACGCAGTATTTT. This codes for CASSSNRPTLTDTQYF.

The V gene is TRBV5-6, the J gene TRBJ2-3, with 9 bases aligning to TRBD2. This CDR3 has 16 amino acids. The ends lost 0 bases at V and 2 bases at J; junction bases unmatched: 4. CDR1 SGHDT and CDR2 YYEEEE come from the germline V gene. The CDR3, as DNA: TGTGCCAGCAGCTTGGTTGGCGGGGGGGACACAGATACGCAGTATTTT. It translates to CASSLVGGGDTDTQYF.